This TCR beta chain was captured by sequencing in a study of cytomegalovirus exposure and HLA in healthy donors. Study-wide points: In a later analysis, DRB1 alleles had the most associated TCRs; HLA-C alleles the fewest. In a later analysis, TCR beta V- and J-gene trimming was associated with a missense DCLRE1C variant.

In its sample, this clone was seen once. Its antigen is unknown. In the PCR, 60 Vbeta and 13 Jbeta primers were used. Profiled with immunoSEQ multiplex PCR; TCRdb holds only in-frame clones, not every one. Counted here are 110,000 or so clones, roughly four fifths occurring once; the ten biggest clones make up 1% to 1.5%. This clonotype was obtained from a man between 40 and 49 years old in good health and CMV-seronegative. Sequencing was performed on PBMCs.

The CDR3 loop reads CASTPPDMGYEQYF. In nucleotides, the CDR3 is TGTGCCAGCACCCCCCCGGACATGGGCTACGAGCAGTACTTC. V usage is TRBV11-3 and J usage is TRBJ2-7, with D possibly matching TRBD1 (5 bases). CDR3 length: 14 amino acids. V was trimmed by 7 bases and J by 3 bases, leaving 16 bases between them. Germline CDR1 is SGHNT and CDR2 is YENEEA.